The 15 T cell receptor beta chains reported below all come from one sample, sequenced in a study of STAT5B mutations in CD4+ large granular lymphocyte leukemia. Generated by immunoSEQ multiplex PCR, the TCRdb table keeps only in-frame clones and is missing some. Of fewer than 50,000 clones in the sample, about 81% are singletons; the top ten hold around 0.57%. Sequences were obtained from CD4+ T cells from blood buffy coats. These receptors all stem from a human donor in good health.

This clone occurred once. The V call is TRBV7-3, the J call TRBJ2-1; D is tentatively TRBD1 or TRBD2 (5 bases each). There are 13 residues in the CDR3. Trimming took off 5 bases at V and 10 bases at J, with 15 bases between the two ends. Germline CDR1 is SGHTA and CDR2 is FQGTGA. The CDR3 DNA sequence: TGTGCCAGCAGCCCTACTCGGGGCGAGGAGCAGTTCTTC. This encodes CASSPTRGEEQFF.

V gene TRBV6-1 combines with J gene TRBJ2-7; the match to TRBD1 covers 7 bases. Germline V lookup: CDR1 MNHNS, CDR2 SASEGT. The CDR3 extends over 15 amino acids. Losses at the gene ends were 1 base for V and 3 bases for J; bases not matched to a gene: 6. DNA of the CDR3: TGTGCCAGCAGTGAAGTCGGGACAGCCCACTACGAGCAGTACTTC. Residues: CASSEVGTAHYEQYF.

The table lists this clone with a few counts. The genes are TRBV6-5 and TRBJ1-4, with unresolved D. This CDR3 comprises 14 residues. Germline loops: CDR1 MNHEY, CDR2 SVGAGI. Trimming removed 2 bases from V and 0 bases from J, with 4 bases in between. CDR3 loop: CASSYSSTNEKLFF. Written as DNA, the CDR3 is TGTGCCAGCAGTTACAGTTCAACTAATGAAAAACTGTTTTTT.

This clone was found a few times. The V and J genes are TRBV11-1 and TRBJ1-5, with a weak D call TRBD1 (6 bases). Germline loops: CDR1 SGHAT, CDR2 FQDESV (reference sequence). The CDR3 consists of 13 residues. V dropped 4 bases and J dropped 5 bases, with 9 bases sitting between them. This CDR3 is CASSYGQHQPQHF. The CDR3 DNA is TGTGCCAGCAGCTATGGACAGCATCAGCCCCAGCATTTT.

This chain links TRBV7-9 with TRBJ2-4; perhaps TRBD2 as D (5 bases). CDR3 length: 16 amino acids. Trimming took 5 bases from V and 2 from J, leaving 16 bases between them. The germline gives CDR1 SEHNR, CDR2 FQNEAQ (reference sequence). For the CDR3, the DNA is TGTGCCAGCAGCCCCGAAGCTGGGGAGTCCAAAAACATTCAGTACTTC. Amino acid sequence: CASSPEAGESKNIQYF.

The chain has TRBV27 and TRBJ2-6; D gene ambiguous. CDR3 length: 14 amino acids. V gave up 5 bases and J gave up 2 bases, with 7 bases separating them. Looked up from germline, CDR1 is MNHEY and CDR2 is SMNVEV (reference sequence). CDR3 bases: TGTGCCAGCAGTCCCATACCTGGGGCCAACGTCCTGACTTTC. Its translation is CASSPIPGANVLTF.

The J gene is TRBJ2-2, the V gene TRBV2, with TRBD2 matching over 9 bases. Germline CDR1 and CDR2: SNHLY and FYNNEI. CDR3 length: 16 amino acids. V shed 5 bases, J shed 4 bases, and the junction held 8 bases outside the gene matches. The CDR3 DNA follows: TGTGCCAGCAGTCTTCAAGCGGGGGGCCCCACCGGGGAGCTGTTTTTT. Translated: CASSLQAGGPTGELFF.

The V gene is TRBV19, the J gene TRBJ1-1; no clear D. V lost 6 bases and J 4 bases, leaving 6 bases between the germline ends. This CDR3 is 11 amino acids long. Germline lookup yields CDR1 LNHDA and CDR2 SQIVND (reference sequence). This chain's CDR3 is CASRDLTEAFF. CDR3 DNA sequence: TGTGCCAGTAGAGACCTCACTGAAGCTTTCTTT. The full variable domain, with the rest looked up from reference TRBV19 and TRBJ1-1, is DGGITQSPKYLFRKEGQNVTLSCEQNLNHDAMYWYRQDPGQGLRLIYYSQIVNDFQKGDIAEGYSVSREKKESFPLTVTSAQKNPTAFYLCASRDLTEAFFGQGTRLTVV.

This chain links TRBV5-1 with TRBJ2-3; no firm D call. Germline CDR1 and CDR2: SGHRS and YFSETQ. V lost 0 bases and J 0 bases, leaving 11 bases between the germline ends. CDR3 length: 16 residues. Written as DNA, the CDR3 is TGCGCCAGCAGCTTGGGGAGCGATGGTAGCACAGATACGCAGTATTTT. Its protein product is CASSLGSDGSTDTQYF.

The J gene is TRBJ2-1, the V gene TRBV20-1; D might be TRBD1 (6 bases). Trimming took 4 bases from V and 5 from J, leaving 6 bases between them. Germline assignment: CDR1 DFQATT and CDR2 SNEGSKA (reference sequence). This CDR3 is built from 11 residues. The chain's CDR3 is CSATGDNEQFF. CDR3 nucleotide sequence: TGCAGTGCTACAGGGGACAATGAGCAGTTCTTC.

The CDR3 sequence: CASSLALFLAGQETQYF. CDR3 sequence (DNA): TGTGCCAGCAGCTTAGCGCTATTTCTAGCGGGGCAAGAGACCCAGTACTTC. The J gene is TRBJ2-5, the V gene TRBV7-2; 9 bases match TRBD2. V lost 0 bases to trimming and J lost 2 bases; unmatched junction nucleotides: 7. CDR3 size: 17 residues. CDR1 SGHTA and CDR2 FQGNSA come from the germline V gene.

V and J are TRBV5-1 and TRBJ2-4; TRBD1 matches at 9 bases. This CDR3 is built from 21 residues. V lost 0 bases, J lost 4 bases, and 20 bases stayed unmatched. The V gene's germline CDR1 is SGHRS and CDR2 YFSETQ. The CDR3 is CASSLAQEDRGASLAKNIQYF. CDR3 in DNA: TGCGCCAGCAGCTTGGCCCAAGAGGACAGGGGCGCGAGCCTAGCTAAAAACATTCAGTACTTC.

This chain connects TRBV5-1 to TRBJ2-5; the match to TRBD2 covers 9 bases. The germline V gene encodes CDR1 SGHRS and CDR2 YFSETQ. V gave up 3 bases and J gave up 2 bases; unmatched junction bases: 5. The CDR3 has 15 residues. CDR3 sequence (DNA): TGCGCCAGCAGCTCACTAGCGGGCCCACAAGAGACCCAGTACTTC. It is translated as CASSSLAGPQETQYF.

The chain joins TRBV18 to TRBJ1-5; TRBD1 matches at 8 bases. The CDR3 sequence is 15 residues long. Germline V gene data show CDR1 as KGHSH and CDR2 as LQKENI. J gave up 7 bases and V 6 bases, and 11 bases lay outside the gene matches. The CDR3 coding sequence is TGTGCCAGCTCCCTCAACCCCGGACAGGGACAGCCCCAGCATTTT. Translating it yields CASSLNPGQGQPQHF.

The chain has TRBV9 and TRBJ2-3, with 9 nucleotides matching TRBD2. The CDR3 sequence is 16 residues long. Trimming at V came to 0 bases and at J to 3 bases, leaving 5 bases not matched to a gene. Germline V gene lookup returns CDR1 SGDLS and CDR2 YYNGEE. The CDR3 loop reads CASSVAAGGRTDTQYF. DNA of the CDR3: TGTGCCAGCAGCGTAGCGGCGGGAGGGCGGACAGATACGCAGTATTTT.